These 15 T cell receptor beta chains share one sample of origin, sequenced in a study of tumor-infiltrating lymphocytes in primary liver carcinoma. A primer in the constant region served to generate TCR beta cDNA from 500 ng of total RNA. Slightly modified ARM-PCR with three nested multiplex PCR rounds yielded TCR beta libraries. For about 11 cycles apiece, the opening two PCR rounds ran with TRBV1-TRBV30 forward primers and a C-beta reverse primer. MiXCR was run by TCRdb on the multiplex PCR reads, yielding one entry per CDR3 protein. This sample yields 150,000 to 200,000 distinct CDR3 sequences, of which roughly three fifths are seen a single time; 70% to 80% belongs to the top ten. Germline DNA was extracted alongside blood RNA, which was obtained from unsorted whole blood. The sample consisted of peripheral blood. The receptors come from a man aged 35 to 55 with primary liver carcinoma and hepatitis B virus infection.

Note on this clonotype: At one end, the junction sequence differs from germline, possibly due to a read error. The chain uses TRBV4-1 and TRBJ1-2, with 7 bases aligning to TRBD1. Germline V CDR1 and CDR2: MGHRA, YSYEKL. The CDR3 contains 14 residues. CDR3 DNA sequence: TGCGCCGGCAGCCCTCGGGACAGCTTCTATGGCTACACCTTC. Its translation: CAGSPRDSFYGYTF.

The chain uses TRBV29-1 and TRBJ1-6; 9 positions match TRBD1. Looked up from germline, CDR1 is SQVTM and CDR2 is ANQGSEA. Losses at the gene ends were 5 bases for V and 6 bases for J; bases not matched to a gene: 8. This CDR3 is built from 15 residues. For the CDR3, the DNA is TGCAGCGTTTCCTCCGGGACAGGGACTAATTCACCCCTCCACTTT. It encodes CSVSSGTGTNSPLHF.

This chain connects TRBV6-6 to TRBJ1-3; D possibly corresponds to TRBD1 (6 bases). Trimming stripped 7 bases from V and 0 bases from J, with 16 bases between. Germline CDR1 and CDR2: MNHNY and SVGAGI (reference sequence). The CDR3 has 16 amino acids. CDR3 loop: CASIGQGTRSGNTIYF. As DNA, the CDR3 is TGTGCCAGCATTGGGCAGGGGACTCGCTCTGGAAACACCATATATTTT.

This clonotype was observed a few times. The rearrangement uses TRBV6-5 and TRBJ2-2; 8 nucleotides match TRBD1. This CDR3 region has 14 residues. V gave up 5 bases and J gave up 5 bases; unmatched junction bases: 4. Germline assignment: CDR1 MNHEY and CDR2 SVGAGI. In nucleotides, the CDR3 is TGTGCCAGCAGTGGAACAGGGGGTACCGGGGAGCTGTTTTTT. This sequence encodes CASSGTGGTGELFF.

About this clonotype itself: A much larger clone differs from this one at a single base, so this may be a read error. This rearrangement joins TRBV10-3 to TRBJ1-3; D is ambiguous. Germline V lookup: CDR1 ENHRY, CDR2 SYGVKD. The CDR3 spans 15 residues. The CDR3 reads CVISDPLLAGNTIYF. The CDR3 nucleotides are TGTGTCATCAGTGATCCCTTATTAGCTGGAAACACCATATATTTT.

The chain uses TRBV5-1 and TRBJ2-1, with D uncertain. With 2 bases removed from V and 0 bases from J, the gap between germline ends came to 9 bases. This CDR3 spans 15 amino acids. Germline values: CDR1 SGHRS, CDR2 YFSETQ. CDR3 loop: CASSLDQSSYNEQFF. CDR3 DNA: TGCGCCAGCAGCTTAGACCAGAGCTCCTACAATGAGCAGTTCTTC. The full variable domain, with the rest looked up from reference TRBV5-1 and TRBJ2-1, is KAGVTQTPRYLIKTRGQQVTLSCSPISGHRSVSWYQQTPGQGLQFLFEYFSETQRNKGNFPGRFSGRQFSNSRSEMNVSTLELGDSALYLCASSLDQSSYNEQFFGPGTRLTVL.

This clonotype showed up many times. This chain connects TRBV11-3 to TRBJ2-1; 9 nucleotides match TRBD2. The trim removed 1 base at V and 8 bases at J, leaving 15 bases unmatched. Germline loops: CDR1 SGHNT, CDR2 YENEEA. This CDR3 comprises 18 residues. CDR3 DNA sequence: TGTGCCAGCAGCTTAGGGTTCGGGTTTAGCGGGAGATCCCATGAGCAGTTCTTC. It yields the protein CASSLGFGFSGRSHEQFF.

This clonotype was observed many times. The rearrangement uses TRBV11-2 and TRBJ2-7; a possible D gene is TRBD1 (6 bases). The germline V gene encodes CDR1 SGHAT and CDR2 FQNNGV. Trimming left V 3 bases short and J 5 bases short, with 14 bases between. The CDR3 extends over 14 amino acids. The DNA for the CDR3 is TGTGCCAGCAGCTTTATCGGCAGGGGCGACGAGCAGTACTTC. Protein: CASSFIGRGDEQYF. The full variable domain, with the rest looked up from reference TRBV11-2 and TRBJ2-7, is EAGVAQSPRYKIIEKRQSVAFWCNPISGHATLYWYQQILGQGPKLLIQFQNNGVVDDSQLPKDRFSAERLKGVDSTLKIQPAKLEDSAVYLCASSFIGRGDEQYFGPGTRLTVT.

A few counts support this clonotype. V gene TRBV5-6 combines with J gene TRBJ2-7; maybe TRBD1 (6 bases). Germline V gene lookup returns CDR1 SGHDT and CDR2 YYEEEE. V was clipped by 0 bases and J by 0 bases, with 13 bases between them. The length of the CDR3 is 16 residues. The CDR3, as DNA: TGTGCCAGCAGCTTGGCCGGGACAACCTACTCCTACGAGCAGTACTTC. It is translated as CASSLAGTTYSYEQYF.

A remark on this clonotype: This may arise from a read error, as a much more abundant clone is one base away. The gene calls are TRBV29-1 and TRBJ2-1, with 10 positions matching TRBD2. The CDR3 loop spans 15 amino acids. The germline V gene encodes CDR1 SQVTM and CDR2 ANQGSEA. In DNA, the CDR3 is TGCAGCGTGGAACCGCGGCTAGCGGGAGCTGGTGAGCTGTTCTTC. It specifies CSVEPRLAGAGELFF.

A note on this clonotype: At one end the junction does not follow the germline gene, possibly because of a read error. The J gene is TRBJ1-1, the V gene TRBV4-1; 7 bases align to TRBD1. The CDR3 loop spans 15 amino acids. Germline-derived CDR1 and CDR2 are MGHRA and YSYEKL. This CDR3 reads CVSSHPHRGNTEAFF. CDR3 DNA sequence: TGCGTCAGCAGCCACCCCCACAGGGGGAACACTGAAGCTTTCTTT.

Comment on this clonotype: An end of the junction differs from the germline gene, which may be a read error. This sequence joins TRBV12-3 or TRBV12-4 and TRBJ2-5; D perhaps matches TRBD2 (5 bases). The CDR3 has 13 residues. The DNA for the CDR3 is TGTGCCAGCAGTTTATCCGAGGGAGAGACCCAGTATTTC. This translates into CASSLSEGETQYF.

This clonotype turned up a few times. This sequence may be a read error, since a much larger clone differs from it by one base. The chain recombines TRBV11-2 with TRBJ2-5; D is uncertain. The germline CDR1 and CDR2 sequences are SGHAT and FQNNGV. The CDR3 loop spans 14 amino acids. The CDR3 nucleotides are TGTGCCAACAGCCCCCCGGCCACGAGGGAGACCCAGTACTTC. It encodes CANSPPATRETQYF.

On this clonotype itself: Being one base from a much bigger clone, this may be a read error. The V and J genes are TRBV11-2 and TRBJ2-7; D tentatively fits TRBD1 or TRBD2 (5 bases each). Looked up from germline, CDR1 is SGHAT and CDR2 is FQNNGV. The CDR3 is made up of 15 amino acids. CDR3 bases: TGTGCCAACAGCTTATCCCCCTTGGGGGCCTACGAGCAGTACTTC. It codes for CANSLSPLGAYEQYF.

This clonotype has a handful of counts. The chain links TRBV6-2 or TRBV6-3 to TRBJ2-1, with D perhaps being TRBD1 or TRBD2 (5 bases each). This CDR3 has 15 amino acids. Looked up from germline, CDR1 is MNHEY and CDR2 is SVGEGT. V dropped 5 bases and J dropped 2 bases, with 13 bases sitting between them. In DNA, the CDR3 is TGTGCCAGCAGTCTGAACCGGGGCGCCTACAATGAGCAGTTCTTC. Its translation: CASSLNRGAYNEQFF.